Reported below is one T cell receptor (beta chain). Its target is not known. It was CD45RO-negative cells, positively selected for CCR7, that made up naive CD8 cells, with terminally differentiated effector memory CD45RA+ cells excluded. The healthy adult donors were HIV-negative and reported no recent acute infections or vaccinations. These data belong to a study of shared clonotypes between healthy human individuals. Broader study findings: Only blood was sampled, and tissue TCR repertoires likely differ from blood ones.

Assay used: immunoSEQ multiplex PCR; TCRdb lists only in-frame clones, some missing. The sample yields more than 2 million clones, around 96% seen once. CDR1 GTSNPN and CDR2 SVGIG come from the germline V gene (reference sequence). The V end lost 3 bases, the J end lost 2 bases, and 13 bases lay between the germline ends. The length of the CDR3 is 14 residues. This sequence originates from a man aged 18 to 30 in good health. The sample consisted of naive CD8+ T cells sorted from blood. The chain employs TRBV30 and TRBJ2-5; D gene ambiguous. CDR3 amino acids: CAWRPLDLQETQYF. The CDR3 DNA reads as TGTGCCTGGAGACCTTTGGACCTTCAAGAGACCCAGTACTTC.